This T cell receptor beta chain is from a study of T cells in Graves' hyperthyroidism and ophthalmopathy. This clonotype was seen ten or more times. Its matching antigen is unknown. There were TCR beta CDR3 regions amplified from RNA transcripts. First-round RT-PCR targeting the TCR CDR3 was performed with the HTBI primer set. TCRdb redid the calling of the multiplex PCR reads with MiXCR, one entry per CDR3 protein. The sample includes around 190,000 distinct CDR3 sequences, about 17% seen only once; the top ten take roughly 49%. The germline V gene has CDR1 DFQATT and CDR2 SNEGSKA (reference sequence). The CDR3 consists of 13 residues. Losses at the gene ends were 7 bases for V and 2 bases for J; bases not matched to a gene: 5. For Graves' hyperthyroidism to be stable, ophthalmopathy could not progress within 18 months. Out of over 9 ml of fresh peripheral blood came the PBMCs. Whole-study findings and limits: Through a model of 13 V-J features, ophthalmopathy was separated from stable hyperthyroidism. Expanded thyroid clonotypes (above 0.001) were mostly also found in blood.

The sample consisted of blood. The clonotype was recovered from a woman between 50 and 59 years old with Graves' hyperthyroidism. V is TRBV20-1 and J is TRBJ2-3, with 8 bases identical to TRBD2. The CDR3 is CSVTGGITDTQYF. The CDR3 DNA follows: TGCAGTGTTACGGGAGGGATCACAGATACGCAGTATTTT.